This entry describes one T cell receptor beta chain. Antigen specificity is unknown. The data were obtained in a study of T cell responses to AZD1222 COVID-19 vaccine. Study-level points and caveats: CD4 TCRs linked to vaccination spanned spike, dominating at 160-218 and 743-854. Samples come after the peak T cell response, not at day 14. Spike-specific TCR depth and breadth grew after two AZD1222 doses.

Profiling relied on immunoSEQ multiplex PCR, and the TCRdb table lists in-frame clones only, not all of them. The sample holds approximately 130,000 clones; roughly 87% are singletons and the top ten take 9.5%. The sequence was collected from an adult who received the AZD1222 COVID-19 vaccine. The source material was peripheral blood, sampled 28 days after the second AZD1222 dose.

The CDR3 bases are TGTGCCAGTAGTCCCAGGTTGAGAAATGTTGAGCAGTTCTTC. The encoded protein is CASSPRLRNVEQFF. This rearrangement joins TRBV19 to TRBJ2-1; no definite D call. The V and J ends lost 5 bases and 9 bases respectively, with 17 bases between them. Germline loops: CDR1 LNHDA, CDR2 SQIVND (reference sequence). The CDR3 contains 14 residues. Together with reference TRBV19 and TRBJ2-1, the CDR3 gives the full variable domain: DGGITQSPKYLFRKEGQNVTLSCEQNLNHDAMYWYRQDPGQGLRLIYYSQIVNDFQKGDIAEGYSVSREKKESFPLTVTSAQKNPTAFYLCASSPRLRNVEQFFGPGTRLTVL.